This TCR beta chain is from a study of radiation and T cells in renal cell carcinoma. The time point here: blood 4 weeks post-SBRT, at nephrectomy. The sample's treatment: 15 Gy SBRT to primary tumor, nephrectomy 4 weeks later. Nephrectomy followed 15 Gy stereotactic body radiation by 4 weeks. The tumor was a clear cell renal cell carcinoma. This CDR3 comprises 15 residues. CDR1 is SGDLS and CDR2 is YYNGEE in the germline V gene. The V and J ends lost 5 bases and 5 bases, in that order; junction bases with no gene match: 11. Comment on this clone: The antigen is unknown.

Produced via immunoSEQ multiplex PCR; TCRdb's table is partial and in-frame only. The sample lists over 120,000 clones, approximately 86% occurring once. Study results and caveats: From baseline, blood top tumor clonotypes peaked at 2 weeks post-radiation.

The genes are TRBV9 and TRBJ2-5; 8 bases fit TRBD2. Specimen: blood, collected from a patient whose treatment included radiotherapy and nephrectomy. The origin of this receptor is a woman between 45 and 60 years old with renal cell carcinoma. The CDR3 is CASSRSGSQRETQYF. In DNA, the CDR3 is TGTGCCAGCAGTAGAAGCGGGAGCCAACGGGAGACCCAGTACTTC.